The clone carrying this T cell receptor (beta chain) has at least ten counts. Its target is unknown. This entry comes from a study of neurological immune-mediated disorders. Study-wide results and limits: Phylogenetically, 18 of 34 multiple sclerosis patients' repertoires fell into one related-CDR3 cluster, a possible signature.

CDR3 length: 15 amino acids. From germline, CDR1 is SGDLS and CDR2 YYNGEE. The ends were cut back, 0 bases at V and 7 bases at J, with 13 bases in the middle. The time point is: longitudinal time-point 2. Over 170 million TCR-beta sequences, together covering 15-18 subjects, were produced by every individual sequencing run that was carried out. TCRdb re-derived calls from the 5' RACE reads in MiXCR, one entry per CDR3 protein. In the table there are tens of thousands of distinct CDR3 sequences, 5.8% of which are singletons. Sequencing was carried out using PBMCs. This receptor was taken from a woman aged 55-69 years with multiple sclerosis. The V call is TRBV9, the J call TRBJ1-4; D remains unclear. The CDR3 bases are TGTGCCAGCAGCGTAGCCCACCTTCGGGGTGAAAAACTGTTTTTT. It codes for CASSVAHLRGEKLFF.